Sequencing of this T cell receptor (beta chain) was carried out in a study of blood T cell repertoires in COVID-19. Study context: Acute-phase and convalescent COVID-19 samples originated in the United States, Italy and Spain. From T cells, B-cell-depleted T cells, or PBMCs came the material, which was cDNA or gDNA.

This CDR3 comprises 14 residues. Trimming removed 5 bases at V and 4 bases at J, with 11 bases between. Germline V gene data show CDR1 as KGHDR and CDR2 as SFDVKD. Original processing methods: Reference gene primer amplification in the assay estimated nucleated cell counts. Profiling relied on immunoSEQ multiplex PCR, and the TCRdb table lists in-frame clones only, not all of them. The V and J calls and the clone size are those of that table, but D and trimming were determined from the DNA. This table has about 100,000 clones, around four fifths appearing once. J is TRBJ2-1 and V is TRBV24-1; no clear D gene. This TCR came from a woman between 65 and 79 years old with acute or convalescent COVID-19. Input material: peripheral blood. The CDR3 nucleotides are TGTGCCACCAGTGGTCAGGCCCCTTACAATGAGCAGTTCTTC. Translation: CATSGQAPYNEQFF.